The 24 T cell receptor beta chains listed next were all sequenced from one sample in a study of tissue T cells after allogeneic stem cell transplantation. The time point denotes: mouse harvest day 14 after allogeneic transplant. Mouse grafts combined 10^7 T-cell-depleted bone marrow cells with 10^6 splenic CD5+ T cells. TCRdb keeps only in-frame clones here, not all; method: immunoSEQ multiplex PCR. The table has about 6,800 clones, about 35% seen once. The specimen was skin. Every receptor here comes from a female BALB/c mouse given C57BL/6 T cells with graft-versus-host disease after an allogeneic hematopoietic cell transplant.

Points on this clone: Mouse names are used for the genes. Read coverage stops 1 residue before the CDR3 terminus; the germline J gene supplies the remainder. The rearrangement links TRBV26 to TRBJ1-4; TRBD1 matches 7 bases. Germline CDR1 is KGHPV and CDR2 is FQNQEV (reference sequence). The CDR3 is made up of 13 amino acids. V shed 4 bases and J 10 bases; nucleotides not matched to a gene: 6. CDR3 sequence: CASSPWDSSRLFF. The part of the CDR3 DNA that was read is TGTGCCAGCAGTCCCTGGGACAGTTCAAGATTATTT.

This clone ranks as large. Mouse gene names and germline throughout. The read comes to an end 1 residue before the CDR3 does, leaving the germline J gene to fill in the end. The V and J genes are TRBV1 and TRBJ1-2; 7 bases match TRBD1. Germline lookup yields CDR1 NSQYPW and CDR2 LRSPGD (reference sequence). The CDR3 loop spans 15 amino acids. The ends lost 4 bases at V and 0 bases at J; junction bases unmatched: 5. The chain's CDR3 is CTCSVRDRANSDYTF. CDR3 DNA (partial): TGCACCTGCAGTGTCCGGGACAGAGCAAACTCCGACTACACC.

In regard to this clone: Genes here carry mouse names. Read sequence stops 1 residue before the CDR3 end, and the germline J gene provides the missing end. The chain joins TRBV3 to TRBJ2-5, with TRBD2 matching 9 bases. V dropped 1 base and J dropped 5; count of bases not matched to a gene: 1. Germline loops: CDR1 SNHLY, CDR2 FYNGKV (reference sequence). The CDR3 is 14 residues long. This CDR3 reads CASSLVGGADTQYF. CDR3 DNA, as far as it was read: TGTGCCAGCAGCTTAGTTGGGGGGGCAGACACCCAGTAC.

Note on this clone: Gene names denote mouse genes. The read ends 1 residue before the CDR3 terminus; that terminus is restored from the germline J gene. This rearrangement joins TRBV23 to TRBJ1-2. The CDR3 contains 13 residues. Germline values: CDR1 KGHTA, CDR2 FQNQQP. Partial CDR3 DNA: TGCTCCAGCAGTCAAGGGGAGGGCTCCGACTACACC. It is translated as CSSSQGEGSDYT. The full CDR3 reads CSSSQGEGSDYTF. Full variable domain (missing parts from reference TRBV23 and TRBJ1-2): DAAVTQKPRYLIKMKGQEAEMKCIPEKGHTAVFWYQQKQSKELKFLIYFQNQQPLDQIDMVKERFSAVCPSSSLCSLGIRTCEAEDSALYLCSSSQGEGSDYTFGSGTRLLVI.

This clone is labeled medium-sized (0.01 to 0.1%). All gene names here are mouse names. The sequenced part of the CDR3 DNA is TGTGCCAGCAGTCTGGCGGTTAACAACCAGGCTCCGCTT. Its translation is CASSLAVNNQAPL. The whole CDR3 sequence is CASSLAVNNQAPLF. The chain is built from TRBV26 and TRBJ1-5; D remains ambiguous. The CDR3 end is not reached by the read, which stops 1 residue before it; the germline J gene fills it in. Germline V gene sequence: CDR1 KGHPV, CDR2 FQNQEV (reference sequence). The germline V and J ends were trimmed by 2 bases and 0 bases, with 5 bases remaining between them. The CDR3 sequence is 14 residues long.

About this clone: Genes and germline come from the mouse. The read falls 1 residue short of the CDR3 end, and the missing part is taken from the germline J gene. The chain joins TRBV3 to TRBJ2-4; 8 bases align to TRBD2. CDR3 length: 13 residues. Looked up from germline, CDR1 is SNHLY and CDR2 is FYNGKV (reference sequence). V lost 3 bases and J lost 4; bases outside the gene matches: 0. This chain's CDR3 is CASSLTGENTLYF. CDR3 DNA (partial): TGTGCCAGCAGCTTGACTGGGGAAAACACCTTGTAC.

With respect to this clone: The germline and genes are mouse ones. The read ends 1 residue early relative to the CDR3; the germline J gene fills the gap. The chain couples TRBV4 to TRBJ1-2, with a possible D match to TRBD1 (5 bases). V lost 5 bases and J 0 bases, leaving 7 bases between the germline ends. Germline V gene sequence: CDR1 LGHDT, CDR2 YNNKQL (reference sequence). The CDR3 covers 13 residues. The CDR3 region is CASSRTPNSDYTF. The CDR3 bases that were read are TGTGCCAGCAGCCGGACACCAAACTCCGACTACACC.

With regard to this clone: All gene names here are mouse names. The read falls 1 residue short of the CDR3 end, and the missing part is taken from the germline J gene. The chain uses TRBV3 and TRBJ2-7, with TRBD2 identical over 10 bases. Trimming cost V 0 bases and J 7 bases; bases outside gene matches: 6. Germline lookup yields CDR1 SNHLY and CDR2 FYNGKV (reference sequence). The CDR3 runs to 15 residues. CDR3 amino acids: CASSLAPGGAPEQYF. Partial CDR3 DNA: TGTGCCAGCAGCTTAGCGCCTGGGGGGGCGCCCGAACAGTAC.

As concerns this clone: Gene names and germline refer to mouse. The sequence runs out 1 residue before the end of the CDR3; the remainder is reconstructed from the germline J gene. This chain links TRBV26 with TRBJ1-2; D might be TRBD1 (6 bases). Germline assignment: CDR1 KGHPV and CDR2 FQNQEV (reference sequence). V was shortened by 6 bases and J by 3 bases, with 8 bases between the two germline ends. The CDR3 totals 12 residues. The DNA read from the CDR3 is TGTGCCAGCAGCCGACAGGACTCCGACTACACC. Its translation is CASSRQDSDYT. The entire CDR3 protein is CASSRQDSDYTF.

Note on this clone: Any gene name here is a mouse gene name. With the read ending 1 residue before the CDR3 end, the germline J gene is used to fill in that end. The gene calls are TRBV16 and TRBJ1-3; D is undetermined. V lost 1 base, J lost 0 bases, and 4 bases lay in between. The CDR3 loop spans 14 amino acids. The V gene's germline CDR1 is SGHSA and CDR2 FRNQAP. CDR3 bases read: TGTGCAAGCAGCTTAGTAGGTTCTGGAAATACGCTCTAT. Its translation: CASSLVGSGNTLY. The entire CDR3 reads CASSLVGSGNTLYF.

A word on this clone: These gene names are mouse names. Read coverage stops 1 residue before the CDR3 terminus; the germline J gene supplies the remainder. This chain uses TRBV13-1 with TRBJ2-7; 10 bases line up with TRBD1. Unmatched junction bases numbered 3, after V lost 0 bases and J lost 6 bases. The CDR3 totals 14 residues. Germline values: CDR1 NSHNY, CDR2 SYGAGN. The DNA read from the CDR3 is TGTGCCAGCAGTGATGCCGACAGGGGGCGTGAACAGTAC. This gives the protein CASSDADRGREQY. The whole CDR3 reads CASSDADRGREQYF.

Concerning this clone: The gene symbols are mouse symbols. The missing CDR3 end, 1 residue past where the read stops, is filled in from the germline J gene. J is TRBJ1-3 and V is TRBV26; a possible D gene is TRBD1 (6 bases). Trimming cost V 4 bases and J 6 bases, with 10 bases left between them. Germline loops: CDR1 KGHPV, CDR2 FQNQEV (reference sequence). This CDR3 comprises 13 residues. The CDR3 region is CASSRSGQNTLYF. Incomplete CDR3 DNA: TGTGCCAGCAGTCGATCGGGACAAAATACGCTCTAT.

As to this clone: Here the gene names and germline are mouse. The read halts 1 residue ahead of the CDR3 end, with the missing end drawn from the germline J gene. The rearrangement joins TRBV26 to TRBJ1-2, with a tentative D call TRBD1 (6 bases). Germline lookup yields CDR1 KGHPV and CDR2 FQNQEV (reference sequence). V shed 6 bases and J shed 0 bases, with 11 bases lying between them. The CDR3 has 14 residues. The CDR3 DNA, read in part, is TGTGCCAGCAGCCCGGGACATGCAAACTCCGACTACACC. Translating gives CASSPGHANSDYT. The full CDR3 protein reads CASSPGHANSDYTF. Complete variable domain (other parts from reference TRBV26 and TRBJ1-2): NSKVIQTPRYLVKGQGQKAKMRCIPEKGHPVVFWYQQNKNNEFKFLINFQNQEVLQQIDMTEKRFSAECPSNSPCSLEIQSSEAGDSALYLCASSPGHANSDYTFGSGTRLLVI.

This clone has only a few counts. Gene names are the mouse ones. The missing CDR3 end, 1 residue past where the read stops, is filled in from the germline J gene. This chain uses TRBV26 with TRBJ2-7; TRBD1 matches at 7 bases. V was pared by 3 bases and J by 6 bases, with 2 bases of the junction left unmatched. The CDR3 loop spans 12 amino acids. CDR1 KGHPV and CDR2 FQNQEV come from the germline V gene (reference sequence). CDR3 bases read: TGTGCCAGCAGTCTCGACAGGGTTGAACAGTAC. Protein sequence: CASSLDRVEQY. In full, the CDR3 reads CASSLDRVEQYF.

Notes on this clone: Gene names and germline refer to mouse. The sequence runs out 1 residue before the end of the CDR3; the remainder is reconstructed from the germline J gene. The same CDR3 can be traced to other DNA sequences in this sample. V is TRBV26 and J is TRBJ2-5; 8 positions match TRBD1. The junction had 5 bases not matched to a gene; V was cut back by 6 bases and J by 6 bases. Germline CDR1 and CDR2: KGHPV and FQNQEV (reference sequence). There are 13 residues in the CDR3. Partial CDR3 DNA: TGTGCCAGCAGCCGGGACAGGAGGGACACCCAGTAC. Translated, it gives CASSRDRRDTQY. The entire CDR3 protein reads CASSRDRRDTQYF.

By sample fraction, this clone is medium-sized (0.01 to 0.1%). Genes and germline come from the mouse. The read halts 1 residue ahead of the CDR3 end, with the missing end drawn from the germline J gene. This chain uses TRBV26 with TRBJ1-3; TRBD1 might be the D (6 bases). Germline V CDR1 and CDR2: KGHPV, FQNQEV (reference sequence). The CDR3 consists of 13 residues. With 8 bases removed from V and 0 bases from J, the gap between germline ends came to 8 bases. CDR3 residues: CASGRGSGNTLYF. The CDR3 bases that were read are TGTGCCAGCGGCAGGGGTTCTGGAAATACGCTCTAT.

Concerning this clone: Germline and genes here are mouse. The read halts 1 residue ahead of the CDR3 end, with the missing end drawn from the germline J gene. V usage is TRBV23 and J usage is TRBJ2-5; the DNA was not compared with TRBD1, the D call given in the table. Looked up from germline, CDR1 is KGHTA and CDR2 is FQNQQP. CDR3 length: 14 residues. The covered CDR3 bases are TGCTCCAGCAGTCAATCGCCAGGGCAAGACACCCAGTAC. Translating it yields CSSSQSPGQDTQY. The entire CDR3 protein is CSSSQSPGQDTQYF. Full variable domain (remainder filled in from reference TRBV23 and TRBJ2-5): DAAVTQKPRYLIKMKGQEAEMKCIPEKGHTAVFWYQQKQSKELKFLIYFQNQQPLDQIDMVKERFSAVCPSSSLCSLGIRTCEAEDSALYLCSSSQSPGQDTQYFGPGTRLLVL.

Regarding this clone: Gene labels here are mouse ones. Read sequence stops 1 residue before the CDR3 end, and the germline J gene provides the missing end. The chain combines TRBV3 with TRBJ1-2, with 7 bases identical to TRBD1. Germline V CDR1 and CDR2: SNHLY, FYNGKV (reference sequence). The CDR3 sequence is 15 residues long. V trimming: 1 base; J trimming: 0 bases; junction bases outside the gene matches: 2. CDR3 amino acids: CASSLVGTANSDYTF. Incomplete CDR3 DNA: TGTGCCAGCAGCTTAGTCGGGACAGCAAACTCCGACTACACC. Using reference TRBV3 and TRBJ1-2 for the parts outside the CDR3, the full variable domain is GPKVLQIPSHQIIDMGQMVTLNCDPVSNHLYFYWYKQILGQQMEFLVNFYNGKVMEKSKLFKDQFSVERPDGSYFTLKIQPTALEDSAVYFCASSLVGTANSDYTFGSGTRLLVI.

Details on this clone: Gene names follow the mouse nomenclature. The CDR3 extends 1 residue past the end of the read, so its final part is completed from the germline J gene. This rearrangement joins TRBV13-1 to TRBJ2-5; D possibly uses TRBD1 or TRBD2 (6 bases each). The V gene's germline CDR1 is NSHNY and CDR2 SYGAGN. V shed 5 bases and J shed 2 bases, with 21 bases lying between them. CDR3 length: 17 amino acids. The covered CDR3 bases are TGTGCCAGCAGACCCTGGGAGGGGGGAGAGGGCCAAGACACCCAGTAC. Its protein product is CASRPWEGGEGQDTQY. The entire CDR3 reads CASRPWEGGEGQDTQYF.

Turning to this clone: Germline and genes: mouse. Coverage ceases 1 residue before the CDR3 finishes, and the germline J gene fills in the end. The chain couples TRBV5 to TRBJ1-4, with TRBD1 matching 10 bases. The ends lost 0 bases at V and 6 bases at J; junction bases unmatched: 1. The CDR3 loop spans 15 amino acids. CDR1 LGHNA and CDR2 YNLKQL come from the germline V gene (reference sequence). The DNA read from the CDR3 is TGTGCCAGCAGCCAAGAGGGGACAGGGGACGAAAGATTATTT. As protein: CASSQEGTGDERLF. The whole CDR3 protein is CASSQEGTGDERLFF.

This clone was picked up a small number of times. Mouse gene names and germline throughout. With the read ending 1 residue before the CDR3 end, the germline J gene is used to fill in that end. The chain recombines TRBV13-2 with TRBJ1-4; D unresolved. Germline V gene lookup returns CDR1 NNHNN and CDR2 SYGAGS (reference sequence). This CDR3 region has 15 residues. V was cut by 6 bases and J by 1 base, with 13 bases left in between. This chain's CDR3 is CASARRPASNERLFF. The covered CDR3 bases are TGTGCCAGCGCCCGAAGACCAGCTTCCAACGAAAGATTATTT.

On this clone itself: Gene names follow the mouse nomenclature. Read coverage stops 1 residue before the CDR3 terminus; the germline J gene supplies the remainder. The chain is built from TRBV3 and TRBJ1-2; a possible D gene is TRBD1 (5 bases). The CDR3 sequence is 13 residues long. CDR1 and CDR2 from the germline V gene are SNHLY and FYNGKV (reference sequence). Trimming shortened V by 3 bases and J by 2 bases, and 7 bases separated the two germline ends. CDR3 region: CASSFGGNSDYTF. CDR3 DNA, as far as it was read: TGTGCCAGCAGCTTCGGGGGGAACTCCGACTACACC.

Worth noting for this clone: Mouse germline and gene names are used. The read is 1 residue too short to cover the CDR3 end, so that end is filled in from the germline J gene. The J gene is TRBJ2-5, the V gene TRBV5; 8 bases line up with TRBD2. The CDR3 sequence is 14 residues long. V dropped 0 bases and J dropped 5; count of bases not matched to a gene: 1. The germline V gene has CDR1 LGHNA and CDR2 YNLKQL (reference sequence). CDR3 residues: CASSQDWGVDTQYF. The covered CDR3 bases are TGTGCCAGCAGCCAAGACTGGGGGGTAGACACCCAGTAC.

By share, this clone ranks as medium-sized. Each gene name is a mouse one. The read is 1 residue too short to cover the CDR3 end, so that end is filled in from the germline J gene. The chain is built from TRBV26 and TRBJ2-1, with 11 nucleotides matching TRBD2. Per germline, CDR1 KGHPV and CDR2 FQNQEV (reference sequence). V lost 4 bases, J lost 1 base, and 6 bases stayed unmatched. The CDR3 extends over 17 amino acids. CDR3: CASSPRLGGSNYAEQFF. The sequenced CDR3 bases are TGTGCCAGCAGTCCCCGACTGGGGGGGTCGAACTATGCTGAGCAGTTC. Based on the CDR3 plus reference TRBV26 and TRBJ2-1, the full variable domain is NSKVIQTPRYLVKGQGQKAKMRCIPEKGHPVVFWYQQNKNNEFKFLINFQNQEVLQQIDMTEKRFSAECPSNSPCSLEIQSSEAGDSALYLCASSPRLGGSNYAEQFFGPGTRLTVL.